One sample yielded the 26 T cell receptor beta chains listed below, sequenced in a study of chemoradiotherapy in HPV16-positive cancers (dated by TCRdb to between 2022 and 2023). The method was the immunoSEQ multiplex PCR assay. This immuneACCESS table, as held by TCRdb, lists in-frame sequences with V and J called but not all clones. Of the missing ones, under half trace to an unresolved V gene in checked studies; the others have no known cause. This sample holds tens of thousands of clones; 85% to 90% were observed only once. In total, the top ten clones hold approximately 5.8% of the sample. The source was blood, collected from a patient who underwent chemoradiotherapy. These receptors all stem from a human donor with HPV-associated anogenital cancer.

J is TRBJ1-6 and V is TRBV4-2; weak D call: TRBD1 (5 bases). The V gene lost 0 bases and the J gene lost 8 bases, with 14 bases spanning the gap. Germline V gives CDR1 LGHNA, CDR2 YNFKEQ. CDR3 size: 16 residues. DNA of the CDR3: TGTGCCAGCAGCCAAGATTTTTCAGGGACGGATTCACCCCTCCACTTT. Its translation: CASSQDFSGTDSPLHF.

This clone was detected only once. The chain is built from TRBV6-1 and TRBJ1-3; the D is unclear. The CDR3 has 15 amino acids. Germline lookup yields CDR1 MNHNS and CDR2 SASEGT. V lost 5 bases and J lost 1, with 12 bases in between. In DNA form, the CDR3 reads TGTGCCAGCAGTTTAGATCCTGGTTCTGGAAACACCATATATTTT. This encodes CASSLDPGSGNTIYF.

J is TRBJ1-6 and V is TRBV5-6, with 7 bases matching TRBD1. Per the germline V gene, CDR1 is SGHDT and CDR2 is YYEEEE. The CDR3 loop spans 14 amino acids. V was clipped by 4 bases and J by 9 bases; unmatched bases: 7. The CDR3 region is CASSLTGASSPLHF. The DNA for the CDR3 is TGTGCCAGCAGCCTTACAGGGGCTAGTTCACCCCTCCACTTT.

The V gene is TRBV27, the J gene TRBJ2-4; 7 bases align to TRBD1. The CDR3 is made up of 14 amino acids. V was pared by 5 bases and J by 2 bases, with 3 bases of the junction left unmatched. Germline V gene sequence: CDR1 MNHEY, CDR2 SMNVEV (reference sequence). The CDR3 bases are TGTGCCAGCAGTCTACAGGGGTCCAAAAACATTCAGTACTTC. It encodes CASSLQGSKNIQYF.

The V and J genes are TRBV6-6 and TRBJ2-7; D gene unclear. Germline CDR1 is MNHNY and CDR2 is SVGAGI (reference sequence). This CDR3 is 14 amino acids long. Between the trimmed V and J ends, which lost 6 bases and 2 bases, there was a span of 14 bases. In nucleotides, the CDR3 is TGTGCCAGCAGAGGGCCCGACACCCCCTACGAGCAGTACGTC. It translates to CASRGPDTPYEQYV.

The CDR3 bases are TGTGCCAGCAGCTCCTCCTTCGGATACAATGAGCAGTTCTTC. It specifies CASSSSFGYNEQFF. This sequence joins TRBV7-6 and TRBJ2-1, with D uncertain. The V and J ends lost 4 bases and 4 bases respectively, with 11 bases between them. Germline CDR1 reads SGHVS; CDR2 reads FNYEAQ. The CDR3 is made up of 14 amino acids. Based on the CDR3 plus reference TRBV7-6 and TRBJ2-1, the full variable domain is GAGVSQSPRYKVTKRGQDVALRCDPISGHVSLYWYRQALGQGPEFLTYFNYEAQQDKSGLPNDRFSAERPEGSISTLTIQRTEQRDSAMYRCASSSSFGYNEQFFGPGTRLTVL.

In this sample, this clone turned up once. CDR3 in DNA: TGTGCCAGCAGCTTGGTAGTCGTGCCAGGGCTTGGTGGCTACACCTTC. Translating it yields CASSLVVVPGLGGYTF. This chain uses TRBV5-6 with TRBJ1-2; TRBD1 is a possible D gene (5 bases). V was clipped by 0 bases and J by 7 bases, with 19 bases between them. In germline, CDR1 is SGHDT, CDR2 YYEEEE. The CDR3 is made up of 16 amino acids.

This chain uses TRBV5-5 with TRBJ1-2; no definite D call. CDR3 length: 15 residues. Trimming removed 6 bases at V and 3 bases at J, with 18 bases between. Germline V CDR1 and CDR2: SGHKS, YYEKEE (reference sequence). CDR3 nucleotides: TGTGCCAGCACCAACTGGTTAGGTTCGGACTATGGCTACACCTTC. This codes for CASTNWLGSDYGYTF.

The chain combines TRBV10-3 with TRBJ2-7; D perhaps matches TRBD1 (5 bases). This CDR3 region has 13 residues. Germline V CDR1 and CDR2: ENHRY, SYGVKD. V was cut by 6 bases and J by 5 bases, with 14 bases left in between. Written as DNA, the CDR3 is TGTGCCATCAGGGGGCTTTTTGGGGACGAGCAGTACTTC. Its translation is CAIRGLFGDEQYF.

This CDR3 is CASSDKLTVSEQYF. The CDR3 region has the DNA TGTGCCAGCAGTGACAAGCTTACCGTATCCGAGCAGTACTTC. V gene TRBV2 combines with J gene TRBJ2-7; D call uncertain. Germline values: CDR1 SNHLY, CDR2 FYNNEI. CDR3 length: 14 amino acids. Trimming took 3 bases from V and 6 from J, leaving 15 bases between them.

Here the CDR3 reads CASIGSAELLTDTQYF. Written as DNA, the CDR3 is TGTGCCAGCATCGGATCGGCGGAGCTCCTCACAGATACGCAGTATTTT. The chain couples TRBV7-9 to TRBJ2-3, with D hard to call. Germline V gene data show CDR1 as SEHNR and CDR2 as FQNEAQ (reference sequence). V lost 7 bases, J lost 2 bases, and 19 bases lay in between. There are 16 residues in the CDR3.

J is TRBJ1-2 and V is TRBV18; no definite D call. This CDR3 has 12 residues. Trimming left V 3 bases short and J 8 bases short, with 10 bases between. Per the germline V gene, CDR1 is KGHSH and CDR2 is LQKENI. In DNA form, the CDR3 reads TGTGCCAGCTCACCTTCCGATTTGGGCTACACCTTC. Protein sequence: CASSPSDLGYTF.

The gene calls are TRBV9 and TRBJ1-2; 12 nucleotides agree with TRBD1. This CDR3 contains 17 residues. The germline CDR1 and CDR2 sequences are SGDLS and YYNGEE. Trimming removed 0 bases from V and 4 bases from J; junction bases left unmatched: 7. Here the CDR3 reads CASSVGLPGQGAYGYTF. CDR3 nucleotides: TGTGCCAGCAGCGTAGGGCTCCCGGGACAGGGGGCCTATGGCTACACCTTC.

The chain is built from TRBV29-1 and TRBJ2-5; a possible D gene is TRBD2 (5 bases). Per the germline V gene, CDR1 is SQVTM and CDR2 is ANQGSEA. The CDR3 sequence is 13 residues long. The V end was cut by 4 bases, the J end by 1 base, with 10 bases between. This CDR3 is CSVVRAGQETQYF. As DNA, the CDR3 is TGCAGCGTTGTGAGGGCGGGCCAAGAGACCCAGTACTTC.

The chain links TRBV7-9 to TRBJ1-2; D unresolved. From germline, CDR1 is SEHNR and CDR2 FQNEAQ (reference sequence). This CDR3 has 14 amino acids. V was trimmed by 1 base and J by 4 bases, leaving 10 bases between them. The CDR3 reads CASSLDRESYGYTF. Written as DNA, the CDR3 is TGTGCCAGCAGCTTAGATCGGGAAAGCTATGGCTACACCTTC.

The rearrangement uses TRBV7-8 and TRBJ2-7; TRBD2 matches at 7 bases. V was pared by 7 bases and J by 0 bases, with 9 bases of the junction left unmatched. The CDR3 sequence is 15 residues long. Germline values: CDR1 SGHVS, CDR2 FQNEAQ. CDR3 sequence: CASIPARGGSYEQYF. In nucleotides, the CDR3 is TGTGCCAGCATCCCGGCCCGCGGGGGCTCCTACGAGCAGTACTTC. Variable domain in full (rest from reference TRBV7-8 and TRBJ2-7): GAGVSQSPRYKVAKRGQDVALRCDPISGHVSLFWYQQALGQGPEFLTYFQNEAQLDKSGLPSDRFFAERPEGSVSTLKIQRTQQEDSAVYLCASIPARGGSYEQYFGPGTRLTVT.

This chain links TRBV11-3 with TRBJ2-7; maybe TRBD1 (6 bases). Trimming removed 11 bases from V and 6 bases from J, with 23 bases in between. Germline V gene lookup returns CDR1 SGHNT and CDR2 YENEEA. CDR3 length equals 14 residues. CDR3 sequence reads: CAVGGDRTPGEQYV. CDR3 DNA sequence: TGTGCCGTAGGGGGTGACCGAACGCCTGGCGAGCAGTACGTC.

The V call is TRBV5-6, the J call TRBJ2-3, with D maybe TRBD2 (5 bases). The V end lost 2 bases, the J end lost 8 bases, and 18 bases lay between the germline ends. There are 15 residues in the CDR3. CDR1 is SGHDT, CDR2 YYEEEE, per germline. Here the CDR3 DNA reads TGTGCCAGCAGCTTTGAGGCGAGGGATGGTGGTACGCAGTATTTT. Translating it yields CASSFEARDGGTQYF.

The chain recombines TRBV6-5 with TRBJ2-3, with TRBD1 matching 10 bases. The CDR3 has 13 residues. Trimming took 8 bases from V and 4 from J; bases not matched to a gene: 3. CDR1 MNHEY and CDR2 SVGAGI come from the germline V gene. CDR3 coding DNA: TGTGCCAGCGGCGACAGGGGGCCAGATACGCAGTATTTT. The encoded protein is CASGDRGPDTQYF.

The J gene is TRBJ2-3, the V gene TRBV5-4, with a weak D call TRBD2 (6 bases). Trimming took 0 bases from V and 3 from J, leaving 17 bases between them. In germline, CDR1 is SGHNT, CDR2 YYREEE (reference sequence). This CDR3 region has 17 residues. In nucleotides, the CDR3 is TGTGCCAGCAGCTTGGCCATGGTGGGGGGAGAGACAGATACGCAGTATTTT. Amino acids: CASSLAMVGGETDTQYF.

The chain has TRBV15 and TRBJ1-2; TRBD1 is a possible D gene (6 bases). The length of the CDR3 is 16 residues. Trimming cost V 0 bases and J 4 bases, with 15 bases left between them. Germline loops: CDR1 LNHNV, CDR2 YYDKDF (reference sequence). CDR3: CATSRDGTGSGYGYTF. The CDR3 nucleotides are TGTGCCACCAGCAGAGATGGCACAGGGAGCGGCTATGGCTACACCTTC.

J is TRBJ1-2 and V is TRBV27; 7 bases map to TRBD1. Looked up from germline, CDR1 is MNHEY and CDR2 is SMNVEV (reference sequence). Trimming at V came to 6 bases and at J to 3 bases, leaving 4 bases not matched to a gene. The CDR3 totals 13 residues. CDR3 coding DNA: TGTGCCAGCAGGCGGGGACAGTACTATGGCTACACCTTC. It specifies CASRRGQYYGYTF.

This chain joins TRBV5-6 and TRBJ2-5; 9 bases line up with TRBD1. The CDR3 length is 15 residues. V shed 0 bases and J 5 bases; nucleotides not matched to a gene: 5. Per germline, CDR1 SGHDT and CDR2 YYEEEE. The CDR3 coding sequence is TGTGCCAGCAGCTTGGTGGGACAGGGCCAGGAGACCCAGTACTTC. Its protein is CASSLVGQGQETQYF.

This chain joins TRBV6-1 and TRBJ1-1; maybe TRBD1 (6 bases). The germline V and J ends were trimmed by 3 bases and 1 base, with 12 bases remaining between them. This CDR3 spans 15 amino acids. CDR1 and CDR2 (germline): MNHNS, SASEGT. This CDR3 is CASSDHGTQNTEAFF. CDR3 DNA sequence: TGTGCCAGCAGTGATCACGGGACACAGAACACTGAAGCTTTCTTT.

This chain links TRBV19 with TRBJ2-5; D is perhaps TRBD2 (6 bases). The CDR3 contains 16 residues. The germline CDR1 and CDR2 sequences are LNHDA and SQIVND (reference sequence). The V end was cut by 5 bases, the J end by 1 base, with 17 bases between. CDR3 sequence: CASSSRFSGGQETQYF. The DNA for the CDR3 is TGTGCCAGTAGTTCCCGTTTTAGCGGAGGCCAAGAGACCCAGTACTTC. Full variable domain (missing parts from reference TRBV19 and TRBJ2-5): DGGITQSPKYLFRKEGQNVTLSCEQNLNHDAMYWYRQDPGQGLRLIYYSQIVNDFQKGDIAEGYSVSREKKESFPLTVTSAQKNPTAFYLCASSSRFSGGQETQYFGPGTRLLVL.

V gene TRBV21-1 combines with J gene TRBJ1-4; the table gives TRBD1 as D, unverified against the DNA. TRBV21-1 constitutes a pseudogene. The CDR3 covers 16 residues. CDR3 sequence: CASIQTGPSTNEKLFF. Written as DNA, the CDR3 is TGTGCCAGCATCCAGACAGGACCGTCAACTAATGAAAAACTGTTTTTT.